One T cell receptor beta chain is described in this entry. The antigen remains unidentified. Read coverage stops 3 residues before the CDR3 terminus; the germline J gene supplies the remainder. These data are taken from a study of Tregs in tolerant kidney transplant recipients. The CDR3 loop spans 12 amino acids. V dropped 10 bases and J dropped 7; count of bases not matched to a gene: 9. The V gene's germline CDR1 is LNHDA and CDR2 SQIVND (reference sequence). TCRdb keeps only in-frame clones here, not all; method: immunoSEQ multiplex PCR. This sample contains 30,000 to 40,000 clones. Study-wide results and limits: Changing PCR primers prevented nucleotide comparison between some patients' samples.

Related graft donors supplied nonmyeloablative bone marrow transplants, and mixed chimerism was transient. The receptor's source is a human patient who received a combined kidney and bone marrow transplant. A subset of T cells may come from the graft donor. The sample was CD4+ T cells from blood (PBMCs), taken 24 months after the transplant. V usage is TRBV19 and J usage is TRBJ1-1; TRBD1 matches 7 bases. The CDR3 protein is CATMGQTIEAFF. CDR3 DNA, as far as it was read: TGTGCCACTATGGGACAGACCATTGAA.